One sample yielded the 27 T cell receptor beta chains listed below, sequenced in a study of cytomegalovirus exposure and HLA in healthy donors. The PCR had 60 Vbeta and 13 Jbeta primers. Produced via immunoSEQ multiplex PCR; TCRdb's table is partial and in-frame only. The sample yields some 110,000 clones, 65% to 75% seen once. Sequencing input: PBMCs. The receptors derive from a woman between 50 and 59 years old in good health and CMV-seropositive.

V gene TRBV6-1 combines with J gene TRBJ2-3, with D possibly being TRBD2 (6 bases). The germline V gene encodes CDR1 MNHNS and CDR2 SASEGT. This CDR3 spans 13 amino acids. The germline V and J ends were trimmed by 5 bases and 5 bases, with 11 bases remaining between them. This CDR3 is CASSSGVGDTQYF. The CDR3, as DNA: TGTGCCAGCAGTTCGGGGGTTGGAGATACGCAGTATTTT.

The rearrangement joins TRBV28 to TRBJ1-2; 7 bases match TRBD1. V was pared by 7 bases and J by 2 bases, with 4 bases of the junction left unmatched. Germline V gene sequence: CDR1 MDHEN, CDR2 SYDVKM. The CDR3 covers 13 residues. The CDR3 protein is CASTTGLNYGYTF. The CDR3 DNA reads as TGTGCCAGCACGACAGGGCTAAACTATGGCTACACCTTC.

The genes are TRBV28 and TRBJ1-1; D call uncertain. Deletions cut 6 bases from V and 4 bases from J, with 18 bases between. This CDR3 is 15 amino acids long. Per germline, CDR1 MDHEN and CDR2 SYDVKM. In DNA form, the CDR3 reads TGTGCCAGCAGGTTCCGGGGAGGAGGAACCACTGAAGCTTTCTTT. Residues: CASRFRGGGTTEAFF.

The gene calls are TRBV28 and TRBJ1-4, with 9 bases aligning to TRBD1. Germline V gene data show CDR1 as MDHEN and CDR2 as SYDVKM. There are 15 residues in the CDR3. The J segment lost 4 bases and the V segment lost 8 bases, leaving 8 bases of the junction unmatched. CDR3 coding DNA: TGTGCCAGCCGCCCACAGGGGGCAAGTAATGAAAAACTGTTTTTT. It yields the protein CASRPQGASNEKLFF. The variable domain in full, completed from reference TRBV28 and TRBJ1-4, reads DVKVTQSSRYLVKRTGEKVFLECVQDMDHENMFWYRQDPGLGLRLIYFSYDVKMKEKGDIPEGYSVSREKKERFSLILESASTNQTSMYLCASRPQGASNEKLFFGSGTQLSVL.

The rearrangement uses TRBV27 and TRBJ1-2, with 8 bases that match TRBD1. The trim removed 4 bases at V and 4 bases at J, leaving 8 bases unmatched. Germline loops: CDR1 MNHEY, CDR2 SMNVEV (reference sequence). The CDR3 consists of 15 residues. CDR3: CASSSRTGYFYGYTF. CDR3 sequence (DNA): TGTGCCAGCAGTTCGAGGACAGGGTATTTCTATGGCTACACCTTC.

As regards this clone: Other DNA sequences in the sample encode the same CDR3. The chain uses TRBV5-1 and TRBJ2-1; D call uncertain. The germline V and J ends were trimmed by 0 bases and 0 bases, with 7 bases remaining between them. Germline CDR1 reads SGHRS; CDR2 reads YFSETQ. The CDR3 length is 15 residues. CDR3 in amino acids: CASSLDLSSYNEQFF. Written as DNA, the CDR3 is TGCGCCAGCAGCTTGGATCTTAGCTCCTACAATGAGCAGTTCTTC.

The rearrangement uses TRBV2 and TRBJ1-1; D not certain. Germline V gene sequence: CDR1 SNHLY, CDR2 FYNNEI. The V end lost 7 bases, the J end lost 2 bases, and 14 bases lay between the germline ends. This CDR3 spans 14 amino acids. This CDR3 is CASTHEGINTEAFF. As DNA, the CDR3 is TGTGCCAGCACTCATGAGGGAATTAACACTGAAGCTTTCTTT.

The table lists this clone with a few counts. CDR3 in amino acids: CASSINGAGQETQYF. The CDR3 DNA is TGTGCCAGTAGTATAAATGGGGCAGGGCAAGAGACCCAGTACTTC. The gene calls are TRBV19 and TRBJ2-5; D is possibly TRBD1 (5 bases). The CDR3 contains 15 residues. Germline V lookup: CDR1 LNHDA, CDR2 SQIVND (reference sequence). V was shortened by 2 bases and J by 2 bases, with 12 bases between the two germline ends.

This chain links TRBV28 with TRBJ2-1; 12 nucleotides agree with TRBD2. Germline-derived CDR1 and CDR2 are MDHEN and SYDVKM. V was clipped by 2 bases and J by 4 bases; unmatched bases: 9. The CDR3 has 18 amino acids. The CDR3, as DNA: TGTGCCAGCAGTTTAGCTCGGACTAGCGGGATCGGATACAATGAGCAGTTCTTC. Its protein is CASSLARTSGIGYNEQFF.

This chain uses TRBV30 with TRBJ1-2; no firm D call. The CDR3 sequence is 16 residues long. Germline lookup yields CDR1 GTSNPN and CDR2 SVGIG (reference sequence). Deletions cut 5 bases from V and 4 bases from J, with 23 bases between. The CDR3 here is CAWDTAAQSGSYGYTF. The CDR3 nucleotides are TGTGCCTGGGATACAGCGGCCCAAAGTGGGAGCTATGGCTACACCTTC.

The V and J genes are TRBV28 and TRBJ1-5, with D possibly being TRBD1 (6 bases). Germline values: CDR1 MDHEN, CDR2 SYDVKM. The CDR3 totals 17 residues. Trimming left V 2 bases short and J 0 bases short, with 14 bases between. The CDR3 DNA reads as TGTGCCAGCAGTTTAAGCGACAGGCAAAATAGCAATCAGCCCCAGCATTTT. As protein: CASSLSDRQNSNQPQHF.

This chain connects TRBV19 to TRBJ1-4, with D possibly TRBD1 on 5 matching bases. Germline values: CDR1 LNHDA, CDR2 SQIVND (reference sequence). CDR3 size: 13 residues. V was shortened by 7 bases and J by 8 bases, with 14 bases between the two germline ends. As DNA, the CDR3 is TGTGCCAGTACCCTAAACCGGGGGGAAAAACTGTTTTTT. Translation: CASTLNRGEKLFF.

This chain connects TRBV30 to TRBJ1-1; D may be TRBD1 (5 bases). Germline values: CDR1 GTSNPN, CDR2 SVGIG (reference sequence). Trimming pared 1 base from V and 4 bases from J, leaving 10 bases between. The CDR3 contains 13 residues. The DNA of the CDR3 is TGTGCCTGGAGTGAGCACGGGGGCACTGAAGCTTTCTTT. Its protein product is CAWSEHGGTEAFF.

CDR3 nucleotide sequence: TGCGCCAGCAGCTCCCGGACAGGGATTGACCCCGGGGAGCTGTTTTTT. Translation: CASSSRTGIDPGELFF. The V and J genes are TRBV5-1 and TRBJ2-2; 8 bases are shared with TRBD1. The CDR3 extends over 16 amino acids. The V and J ends lost 3 bases and 6 bases, in that order; junction bases with no gene match: 10. Per germline, CDR1 SGHRS and CDR2 YFSETQ. The full variable domain, its missing parts supplied by reference TRBV5-1 and TRBJ2-2, is KAGVTQTPRYLIKTRGQQVTLSCSPISGHRSVSWYQQTPGQGLQFLFEYFSETQRNKGNFPGRFSGRQFSNSRSEMNVSTLELGDSALYLCASSSRTGIDPGELFFGEGSRLTVL.

The CDR3 loop reads CASMWTANTGELFF. The CDR3 region has the DNA TGTGCCAGCATGTGGACAGCGAACACCGGGGAGCTGTTTTTT. This chain connects TRBV6-1 to TRBJ2-2, with D tentatively TRBD1 (6 bases). V was shortened by 7 bases and J by 0 bases, with 9 bases between the two germline ends. The CDR3 has 14 amino acids. CDR1 is MNHNS and CDR2 is SASEGT in the germline V gene.

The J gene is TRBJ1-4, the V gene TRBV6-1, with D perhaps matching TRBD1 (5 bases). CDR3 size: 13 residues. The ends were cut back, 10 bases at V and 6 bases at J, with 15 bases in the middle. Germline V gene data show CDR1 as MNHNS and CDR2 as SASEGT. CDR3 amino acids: CATVDSPYEKLFF. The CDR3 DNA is TGTGCCACCGTTGACAGTCCCTATGAAAAACTGTTTTTT.

Written as DNA, the CDR3 is TGTGCCAGCAGGCCAGGGGTGTACACTGAAGCTTTCTTT. This encodes CASRPGVYTEAFF. The chain is built from TRBV7-6 and TRBJ1-1; tentative D call: TRBD1 (6 bases). Deletions cut 6 bases from V and 3 bases from J, with 11 bases between. The CDR3 is 13 amino acids. The V gene's germline CDR1 is SGHVS and CDR2 FNYEAQ.

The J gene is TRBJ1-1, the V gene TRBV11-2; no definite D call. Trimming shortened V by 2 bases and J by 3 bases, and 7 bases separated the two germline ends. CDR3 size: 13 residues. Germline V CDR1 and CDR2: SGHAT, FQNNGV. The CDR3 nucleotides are TGTGCCAGCAGCTTAATCAGCGACACTGAAGCTTTCTTT. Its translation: CASSLISDTEAFF.

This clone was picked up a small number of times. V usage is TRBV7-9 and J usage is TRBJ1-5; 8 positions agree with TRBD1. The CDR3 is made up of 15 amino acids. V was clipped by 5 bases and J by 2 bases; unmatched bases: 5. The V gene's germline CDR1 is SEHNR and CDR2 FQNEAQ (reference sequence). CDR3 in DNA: TGTGCCAGCAGCGTCGGACAGGGCGGCAATCAGCCCCAGCATTTT. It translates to CASSVGQGGNQPQHF.

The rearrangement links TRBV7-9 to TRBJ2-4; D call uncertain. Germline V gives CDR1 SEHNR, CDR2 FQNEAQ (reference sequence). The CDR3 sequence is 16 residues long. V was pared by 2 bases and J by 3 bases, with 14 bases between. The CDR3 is CASSLSALQDKNIQYF. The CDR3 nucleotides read TGTGCCAGCAGCTTATCGGCCCTCCAGGACAAAAACATTCAGTACTTC.

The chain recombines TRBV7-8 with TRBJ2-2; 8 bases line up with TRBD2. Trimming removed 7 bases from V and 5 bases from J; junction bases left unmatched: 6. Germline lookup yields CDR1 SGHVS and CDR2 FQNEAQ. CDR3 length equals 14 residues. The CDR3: CASIPGGPTGELFF. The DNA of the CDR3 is TGTGCCAGCATTCCGGGAGGGCCAACCGGGGAGCTGTTTTTT.

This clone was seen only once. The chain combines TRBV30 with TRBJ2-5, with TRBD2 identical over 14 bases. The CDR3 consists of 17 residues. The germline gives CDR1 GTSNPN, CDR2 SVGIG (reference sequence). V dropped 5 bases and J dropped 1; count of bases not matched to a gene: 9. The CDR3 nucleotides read TGTGCCTGGGGGGGGACTAGCGGGAGCGGGCGCCAAGAGACCCAGTACTTC. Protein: CAWGGTSGSGRQETQYF.

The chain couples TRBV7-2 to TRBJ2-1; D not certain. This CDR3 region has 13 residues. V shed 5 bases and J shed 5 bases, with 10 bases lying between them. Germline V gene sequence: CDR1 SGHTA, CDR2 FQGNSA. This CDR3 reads CASSPSVNNEQFF. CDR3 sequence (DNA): TGTGCCAGCAGCCCCTCAGTGAACAATGAGCAGTTCTTC.

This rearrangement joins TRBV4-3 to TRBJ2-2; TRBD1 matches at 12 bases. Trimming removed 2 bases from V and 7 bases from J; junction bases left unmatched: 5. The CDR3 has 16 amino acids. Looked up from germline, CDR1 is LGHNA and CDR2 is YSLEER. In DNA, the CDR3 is TGCGCCAGCAGCCAAAACAGGGACAGGGGGCTCGGGGAGCTGTTTTTT. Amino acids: CASSQNRDRGLGELFF.

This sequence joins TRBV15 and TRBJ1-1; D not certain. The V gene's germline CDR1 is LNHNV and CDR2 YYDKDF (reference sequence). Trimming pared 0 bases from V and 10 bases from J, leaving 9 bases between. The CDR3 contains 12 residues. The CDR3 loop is CATSRDAGRAFF. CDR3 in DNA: TGTGCCACCAGCAGAGACGCTGGGCGAGCTTTCTTT.

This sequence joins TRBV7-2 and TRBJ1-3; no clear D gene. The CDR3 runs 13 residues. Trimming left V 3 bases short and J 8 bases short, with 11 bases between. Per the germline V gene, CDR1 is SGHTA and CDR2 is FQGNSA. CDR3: CASSFPSADTIYF. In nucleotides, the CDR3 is TGTGCCAGCAGCTTCCCCTCCGCGGACACCATATATTTT.

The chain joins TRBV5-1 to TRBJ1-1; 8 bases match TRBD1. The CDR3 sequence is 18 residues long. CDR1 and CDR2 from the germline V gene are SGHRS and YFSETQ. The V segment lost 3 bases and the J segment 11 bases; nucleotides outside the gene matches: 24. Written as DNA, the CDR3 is TGCGCCAGCAGCTCTCCTCCGGGGGGACAGGTAACAAATAAAGGGGCTTTCTTT. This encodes CASSSPPGGQVTNKGAFF.